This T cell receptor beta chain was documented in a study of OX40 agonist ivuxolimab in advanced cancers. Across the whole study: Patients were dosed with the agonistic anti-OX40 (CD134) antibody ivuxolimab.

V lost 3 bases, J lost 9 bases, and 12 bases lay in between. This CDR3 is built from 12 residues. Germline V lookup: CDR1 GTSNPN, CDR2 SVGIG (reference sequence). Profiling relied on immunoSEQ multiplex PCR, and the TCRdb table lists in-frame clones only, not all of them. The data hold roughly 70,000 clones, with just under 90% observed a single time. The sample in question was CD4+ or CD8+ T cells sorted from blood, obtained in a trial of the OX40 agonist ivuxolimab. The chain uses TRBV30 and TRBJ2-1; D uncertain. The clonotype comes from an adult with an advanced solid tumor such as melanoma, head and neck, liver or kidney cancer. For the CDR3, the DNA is TGTGCCTGGAGCGGCCAAGGGTTTGAGCAGTTCTTC. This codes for CAWSGQGFEQFF.